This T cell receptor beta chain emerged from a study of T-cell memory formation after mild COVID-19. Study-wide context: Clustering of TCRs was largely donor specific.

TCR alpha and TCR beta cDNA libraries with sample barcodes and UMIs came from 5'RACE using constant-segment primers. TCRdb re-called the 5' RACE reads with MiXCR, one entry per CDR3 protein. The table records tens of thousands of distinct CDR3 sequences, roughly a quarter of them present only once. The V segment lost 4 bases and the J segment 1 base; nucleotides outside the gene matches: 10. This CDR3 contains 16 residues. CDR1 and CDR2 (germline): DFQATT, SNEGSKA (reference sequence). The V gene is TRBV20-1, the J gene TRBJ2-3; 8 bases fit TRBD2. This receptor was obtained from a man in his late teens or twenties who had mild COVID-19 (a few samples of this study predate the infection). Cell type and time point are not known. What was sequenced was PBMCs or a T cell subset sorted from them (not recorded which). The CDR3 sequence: CSATSAAGGRTDTQYF. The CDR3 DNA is TGCAGTGCTACCTCAGCCGCGGGGGGACGCACAGATACGCAGTATTTT.